This T cell receptor (beta chain) originates from a study of human T cells and chemical hapten exposure. This CDR3 is 12 amino acids long. V lost 2 bases and J 6 bases, leaving 4 bases between the germline ends. Germline V gives CDR1 SGHAT, CDR2 FQNNGV. This clonotype has a count of ten or more. Time point specified: pre-sensitization, week 0. Treatment noted: therapeutic diphenylcyclopropenone sensitization with weekly scalp DPC. MiXCR, applied by TCRdb to the RACE reads, yields one record per CDR3 protein. The sample holds more than 55,000 distinct CDR3 sequences; around 10% are singletons and the top ten take almost 4%.

This chain links TRBV11-2 with TRBJ2-2; no definite D call. The TCR originated in a woman between 40 and 50 years old with alopecia areata. Some clones in this sample may be carry-over from other donors' samples. Specimen: whole blood, collected in connection with sensitization to the hapten diphenylcyclopropenone (DPC). In nucleotides, the CDR3 is TGTGCCAGCAGCTTAAACGCCGGGGAGCTGTTTTTT. Translating it yields CASSLNAGELFF.